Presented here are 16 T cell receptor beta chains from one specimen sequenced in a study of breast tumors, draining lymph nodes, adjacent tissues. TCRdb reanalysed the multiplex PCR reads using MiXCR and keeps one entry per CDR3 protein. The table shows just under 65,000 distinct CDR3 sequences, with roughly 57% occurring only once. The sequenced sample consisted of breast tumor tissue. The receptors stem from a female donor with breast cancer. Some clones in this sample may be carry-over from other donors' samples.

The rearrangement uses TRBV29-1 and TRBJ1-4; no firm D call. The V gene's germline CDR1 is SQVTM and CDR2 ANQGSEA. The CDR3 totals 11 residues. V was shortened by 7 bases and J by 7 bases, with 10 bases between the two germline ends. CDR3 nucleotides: TGCAGCGGCGGGGTGGGTGAAAAACTGTTTTTT. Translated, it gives CSGGVGEKLFF.

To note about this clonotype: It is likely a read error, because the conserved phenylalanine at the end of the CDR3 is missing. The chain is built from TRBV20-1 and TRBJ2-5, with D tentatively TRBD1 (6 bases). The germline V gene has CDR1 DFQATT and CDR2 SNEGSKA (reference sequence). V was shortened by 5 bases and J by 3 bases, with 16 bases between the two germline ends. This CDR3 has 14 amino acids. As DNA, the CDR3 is TGCAGTGCTCTGGACAGCGCTGGTAAAGAGACCCAGTACCTC. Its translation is CSALDSAGKETQYL.

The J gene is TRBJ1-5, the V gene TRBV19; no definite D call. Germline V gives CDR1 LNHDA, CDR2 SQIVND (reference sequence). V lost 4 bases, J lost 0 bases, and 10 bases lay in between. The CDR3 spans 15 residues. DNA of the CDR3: TGTGCCAGTAGTACGGGGAAGAATAGCAATCAGCCCCAGCATTTT. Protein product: CASSTGKNSNQPQHF.

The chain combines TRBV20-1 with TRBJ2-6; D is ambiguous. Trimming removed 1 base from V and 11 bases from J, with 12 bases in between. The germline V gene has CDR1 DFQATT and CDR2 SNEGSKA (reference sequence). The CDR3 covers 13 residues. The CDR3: CSARATGSYVLTF. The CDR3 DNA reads TGCAGTGCTAGAGCAACCGGGTCCTACGTCCTGACTTTC.

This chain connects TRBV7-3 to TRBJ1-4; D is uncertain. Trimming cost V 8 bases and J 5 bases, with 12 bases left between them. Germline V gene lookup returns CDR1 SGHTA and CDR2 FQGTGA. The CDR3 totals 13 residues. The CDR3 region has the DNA TGTGCCAGCCTTCGGCGCGGGAATGAAAAACTGTTTTTT. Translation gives CASLRRGNEKLFF.

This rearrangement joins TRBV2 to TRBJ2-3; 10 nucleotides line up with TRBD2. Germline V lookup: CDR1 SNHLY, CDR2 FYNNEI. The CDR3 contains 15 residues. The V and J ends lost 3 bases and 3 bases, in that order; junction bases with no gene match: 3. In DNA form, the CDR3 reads TGTGCCAGCAGTGATTTAGCGGGAGGAACAGATACGCAGTATTTT. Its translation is CASSDLAGGTDTQYF.

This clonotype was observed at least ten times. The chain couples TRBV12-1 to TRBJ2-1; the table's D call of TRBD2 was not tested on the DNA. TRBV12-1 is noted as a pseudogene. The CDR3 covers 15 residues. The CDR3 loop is CASNPLPYPRNEQFF. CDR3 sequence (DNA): TGTGCCAGCAACCCCCTCCCTTACCCCAGGAATGAGCAGTTCTTC.

Written as DNA, the CDR3 is TGCAGTGCCAGTATGAGAGGGGTCTACGAGCAGTACTTC. This encodes CSASMRGVYEQYF. The chain combines TRBV20-1 with TRBJ2-7; D possibly matches TRBD1 or TRBD2 (5 bases each). In germline, CDR1 is DFQATT, CDR2 SNEGSKA (reference sequence). V was cut by 6 bases and J by 3 bases, with 15 bases left in between. This CDR3 is 13 amino acids long.

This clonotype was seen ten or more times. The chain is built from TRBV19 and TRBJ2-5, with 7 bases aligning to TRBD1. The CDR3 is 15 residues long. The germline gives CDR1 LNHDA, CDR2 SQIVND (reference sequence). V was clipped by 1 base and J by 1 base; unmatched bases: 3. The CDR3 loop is CASSIGGTVQETQYF. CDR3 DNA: TGTGCCAGTAGTATAGGGGGGACAGTCCAAGAGACCCAGTACTTC.

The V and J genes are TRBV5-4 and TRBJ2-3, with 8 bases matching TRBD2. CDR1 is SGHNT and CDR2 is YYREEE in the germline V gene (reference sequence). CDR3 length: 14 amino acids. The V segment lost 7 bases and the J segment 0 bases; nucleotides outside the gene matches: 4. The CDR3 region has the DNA TGTGCCAGCGCAGCGGGGGAAAGCACAGATACGCAGTATTTT. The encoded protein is CASAAGESTDTQYF. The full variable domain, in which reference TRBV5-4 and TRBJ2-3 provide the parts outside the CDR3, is ETGVTQSPTHLIKTRGQQVTLRCSSQSGHNTVSWYQQALGQGPQFIFQYYREEENGRGNFPPRFSGLQFPNYSSELNVNALELDDSALYLCASAAGESTDTQYFGPGTRLTVL.

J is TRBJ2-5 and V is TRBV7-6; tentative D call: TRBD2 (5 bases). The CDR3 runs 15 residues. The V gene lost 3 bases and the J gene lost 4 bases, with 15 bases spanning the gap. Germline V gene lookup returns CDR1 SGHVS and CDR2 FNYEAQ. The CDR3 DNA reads TGTGCCAGCAGCTTCTCGGAGAGGGCCGGAGAGACCCAGTACTTC. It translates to CASSFSERAGETQYF.

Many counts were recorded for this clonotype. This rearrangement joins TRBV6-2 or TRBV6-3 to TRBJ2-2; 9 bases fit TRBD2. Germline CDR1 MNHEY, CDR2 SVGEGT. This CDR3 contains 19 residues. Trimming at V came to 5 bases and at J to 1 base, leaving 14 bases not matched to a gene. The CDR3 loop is CASSETLGLAGKNTGELFF. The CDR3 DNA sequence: TGTGCCAGCAGTGAAACCCTCGGGCTAGCGGGGAAGAACACCGGGGAGCTGTTTTTT.

The CDR3 reads CASSIVGLQETQYF. The CDR3 DNA reads TGTGCCAGTAGTATAGTGGGACTGCAAGAGACCCAGTACTTC. This sequence joins TRBV19 and TRBJ2-5, with D possibly being TRBD2 (6 bases). V was pared by 1 base and J by 2 bases, with 8 bases between. From germline, CDR1 is LNHDA and CDR2 SQIVND (reference sequence). This CDR3 contains 14 residues.

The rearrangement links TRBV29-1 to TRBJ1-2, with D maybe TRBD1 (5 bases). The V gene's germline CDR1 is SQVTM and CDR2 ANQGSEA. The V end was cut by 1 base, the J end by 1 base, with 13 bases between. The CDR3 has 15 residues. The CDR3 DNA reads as TGCAGCGTTGAAGTTTGGGACGGCGTTAACTATGGCTACACCTTC. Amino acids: CSVEVWDGVNYGYTF.

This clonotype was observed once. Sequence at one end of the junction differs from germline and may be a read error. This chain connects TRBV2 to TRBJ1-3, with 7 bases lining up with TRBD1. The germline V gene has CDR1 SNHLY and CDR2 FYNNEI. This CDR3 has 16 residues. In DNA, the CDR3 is TGTGCCAGCAGCTCGAACAAACAGGGGTTGGGAAACACCATGTATTTC. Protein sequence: CASSSNKQGLGNTMYF.

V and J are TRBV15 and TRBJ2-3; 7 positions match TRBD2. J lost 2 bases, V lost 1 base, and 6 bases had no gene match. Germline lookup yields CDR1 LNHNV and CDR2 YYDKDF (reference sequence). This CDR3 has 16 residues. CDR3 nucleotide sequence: TGTGCCACCAGCAGAGCGGCTAGCGGCCTCACAGATACGCAGTATTTT. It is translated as CATSRAASGLTDTQYF.